Listed below are T cell receptor beta chains from one sample, sequenced in a study of control samples from healthy donors and cancer patients. TCRdb's copy holds only in-frame clones and misses some; the assay was immunoSEQ multiplex PCR. The table records 100,000 to 150,000 clones, 88% of them present only once. Sequenced material: blood. These receptors all stem from a man aged 50 to 60 in good health. CDR3s include the opening cysteine and the closing phenylalanine or tryptophan. Fields, in order: clone size, V gene, J gene, D gene, CDR3 protein, CDR3 DNA. D genes are given only for firm matches. Size tells how often a clone was seen (once, few, many) or the class of an expanded clone, and some rows leave it out.

-	TRBV28	TRBJ1-2	-	CASSLGKGPGYTF	TGTGCCAGCAGTTTGGGGAAGGGGCCTGGCTACACCTTC
-	TRBV5-5	TRBJ1-6	-	CASSFGGRWRNNSPLHF	TGTGCCAGCAGCTTTGGCGGACGGTGGCGGAATAATTCACCCCTCCACTTT
once	TRBV3-1/TRBV3-2	TRBJ2-7	-	CASSQDRGVEQYF	TGTGCCAGCAGCCAAGATAGGGGGGTCGAGCAGTACTTC
-	TRBV7-8	TRBJ2-7	TRBD1	CASRDRSNYEQYF	TGTGCCAGCAGGGACAGGTCGAACTACGAGCAGTACTTC
few	TRBV7-9	TRBJ1-2	-	CASSLVQTKVHGYTF	TGTGCCAGCAGCTTAGTCCAGACCAAGGTACATGGCTACACCTTC
once	TRBV30	TRBJ2-3	-	CAWSEGDTQYF	TGTGCCTGGAGTGAGGGGGATACGCAGTATTTT
-	TRBV5-1	TRBJ1-1	-	CASSLGSGSTEAFF	TGCGCCAGCAGCTTGGGGTCCGGGAGCACTGAAGCTTTCTTT
-	TRBV2	TRBJ2-1	TRBD2	CASSEAAGGLYNEQFF	TGTGCCAGCAGTGAAGCAGCGGGGGGACTTTACAATGAGCAGTTCTTC
-	TRBV5-1	TRBJ2-7	-	CASSSSFDEQYF	TGCGCCAGCAGCTCCAGTTTCGACGAGCAGTACTTC
-	TRBV18	TRBJ1-2	TRBD1	CASSLGQGPGYTF	TGTGCCAGCTCATTAGGACAGGGGCCTGGCTACACCTTC
few	TRBV7-3	TRBJ1-1	-	CASSTQGNTEAFF	TGTGCCAGCAGCACTCAGGGGAACACTGAAGCTTTCTTT
-	TRBV2	TRBJ2-3	TRBD2	CASRVSGGPTDTQYF	TGTGCCAGCAGGGTTAGCGGGGGGCCGACAGATACGCAGTATTTT
-	TRBV28	TRBJ1-5	-	CASSYGPTAQHF	TGTGCCAGCAGTTATGGTCCAACAGCCCAGCATTTT
-	TRBV7-8	TRBJ2-2	-	CASSFRATGELFF	TGTGCCAGCAGCTTTAGGGCGACCGGGGAGCTGTTTTTT
-	TRBV10-3	TRBJ1-2	-	CAISVSYGYTF	TGTGCCATCAGTGTCTCCTATGGCTACACCTTC
few	TRBV2	TRBJ1-3	-	CASILGGGNGNTIYF	TGTGCCAGCATCCTCGGGGGGGGGAATGGAAACACCATATATTTT
-	TRBV7-3	TRBJ2-7	TRBD2	CASSKLSGGFYEQYF	TGTGCCAGCAGCAAACTTAGCGGGGGATTCTACGAGCAGTACTTC
-	TRBV24-1	TRBJ2-1	TRBD2	CATSARRGTSNDEQFF	TGTGCCACCAGCGCCCGGCGGGGGACTTCCAACGATGAGCAGTTCTTC
few	TRBV5-1	TRBJ1-6	TRBD1	CASSMGQDNSPLHF	TGCGCCAGCAGCATGGGACAGGATAATTCACCCCTCCACTTT
-	TRBV10-3	TRBJ1-1	-	CAISGFMGKGAEAFF	TGTGCCATCAGTGGCTTTATGGGGAAAGGGGCTGAAGCTTTCTTT
-	TRBV6-5	TRBJ2-7	-	CASSYSPRPYEQYF	TGTGCCAGCAGTTACTCCCCCCGGCCCTACGAGCAGTACTTC
once	TRBV9	TRBJ2-7	TRBD1	CASSAARSTGDEQYF	TGTGCCAGCAGCGCCGCCCGCAGTACAGGGGACGAGCAGTACTTC
-	TRBV9	TRBJ2-1	-	CASSVVGHQEQFF	TGTGCCAGCAGCGTAGTGGGGCATCAAGAGCAGTTCTTC
-	TRBV11-2	TRBJ1-6	-	CASSLDFRTANSPLHF	TGTGCCAGCAGCTTAGACTTCCGGACAGCAAATTCACCCCTCCACTTT
-	TRBV5-1	TRBJ1-2	-	CASSLTVRYGYTF	TGCGCCAGCAGCCTGACAGTTCGGTATGGCTACACCTTC
-	TRBV7-8	TRBJ1-5	-	CASSSLGIGNNQPQHF	TGTGCCAGCAGCTCGTTAGGGATCGGCAACAATCAGCCCCAGCATTTT
-	TRBV28	TRBJ1-6	-	CASSQASGRYNSPLHF	TGTGCCAGCAGTCAGGCCTCAGGGAGATATAATTCACCCCTCCACTTT
-	TRBV11-2	TRBJ2-7	-	CASSPRGGGLYEQYF	TGTGCCAGCAGCCCCCGTGGTGGGGGGCTCTACGAGCAGTACTTC
-	TRBV14	TRBJ1-2	-	CASSQALGGGGYTF	TGTGCCAGCAGCCAAGCTTTGGGGGGTGGTGGCTACACCTTC
-	TRBV7-9	TRBJ1-2	-	CASTSREGWGVYGYTF	TGTGCCAGCACCTCGAGAGAAGGGTGGGGTGTCTATGGCTACACCTTC
-	TRBV5-1	TRBJ2-3	-	CASSLNRVKTDTQYF	TGCGCCAGCAGCTTAAACAGGGTGAAAACAGATACGCAGTATTTT
-	TRBV19	TRBJ2-2	-	CASTSLRGENTGELFF	TGTGCCAGCACCTCACTCAGGGGGGAGAACACCGGGGAGCTGTTTTTT
-	TRBV7-9	TRBJ2-2	-	CASSLTGNIGELFF	TGTGCCAGCAGCTTAACAGGGAACATCGGGGAGCTGTTTTTT
once	TRBV5-1	TRBJ2-7	-	CASSLWGDEQYF	TGCGCCAGCAGCTTATGGGGGGACGAGCAGTACTTC
-	TRBV21-1	TRBJ1-3	-	CASSRAGLGGNTIYF	TGTGCCAGCAGCAGAGCTGGGCTCGGCGGAAACACCATATATTTT
-	TRBV6-5	TRBJ2-6	-	CASNRQHSGANVLTF	TGTGCCAGCAACCGACAGCACTCTGGGGCCAACGTCCTGACTTTC
-	TRBV5-4	TRBJ1-2	-	CASSTTFGRDYGYTF	TGTGCCAGCAGCACCACGTTCGGGCGGGACTATGGCTACACCTTC
-	TRBV5-6	TRBJ2-2	-	CASSWVTGELFF	TGTGCCAGCAGCTGGGTAACCGGGGAGCTGTTTTTT
-	TRBV5-1	TRBJ2-5	TRBD2	CASSDGGGPQETQYF	TGCGCCAGCAGCGATGGGGGGGGACCTCAAGAGACCCAGTACTTC
-	TRBV29-1	TRBJ1-4	-	CSVENSPNEKLFF	TGCAGCGTTGAAAACAGCCCTAATGAAAAACTGTTTTTT
-	TRBV5-1	TRBJ2-2	-	CASSNRRSGENTGELFF	TGCGCCAGCAGCAACCGTCGGTCGGGAGAGAACACCGGGGAGCTGTTTTTT
-	TRBV27	TRBJ2-1	-	CASSLSRQGGLAGKNEQFF	TGTGCCAGCAGTTTATCGAGGCAGGGAGGTCTAGCCGGTAAGAATGAGCAGTTCTTC
-	TRBV3-1/TRBV3-2	TRBJ2-4	-	CASSRGARNIQYF	TGTGCCAGCAGCCGGGGGGCCAGGAACATTCAGTACTTC
once	TRBV3-1/TRBV3-2	TRBJ2-1	-	CASSQDVPNEQFF	TGTGCCAGCAGCCAAGATGTTCCAAATGAGCAGTTCTTC
-	TRBV5-5	TRBJ1-6	-	CASSLSGSYNSPLHF	TGTGCCAGCAGCTTGAGCGGCTCCTATAATTCACCCCTCCACTTT
few	TRBV18	TRBJ1-2	-	CASSPTREDYGYTF	TGTGCCAGCTCACCAACGAGGGAGGACTATGGCTACACCTTC
-	TRBV5-6	TRBJ1-5	-	CASSLLGRNQPQHF	TGTGCCAGCAGCTTGTTAGGGAGGAATCAGCCCCAGCATTTT
-	TRBV4-1	TRBJ1-5	TRBD1	CASSPTGGNQPQHF	TGCGCCAGCAGCCCCACAGGGGGCAATCAGCCCCAGCATTTT